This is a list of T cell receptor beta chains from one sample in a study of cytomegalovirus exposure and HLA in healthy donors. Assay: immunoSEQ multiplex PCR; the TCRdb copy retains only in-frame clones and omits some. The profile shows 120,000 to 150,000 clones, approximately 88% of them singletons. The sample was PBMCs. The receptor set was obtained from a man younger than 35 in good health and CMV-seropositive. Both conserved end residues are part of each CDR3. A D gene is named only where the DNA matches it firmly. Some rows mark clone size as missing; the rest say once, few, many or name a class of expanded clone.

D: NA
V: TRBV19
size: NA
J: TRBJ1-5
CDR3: CASMRQPNQPQHF
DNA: TGTGCCAGTATGCGACAGCCGAATCAGCCCCAGCATTTT

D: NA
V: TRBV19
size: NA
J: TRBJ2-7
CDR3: CASSISWGDYEQYF
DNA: TGTGCCAGTAGTATTTCTTGGGGGGACTACGAGCAGTACTTC

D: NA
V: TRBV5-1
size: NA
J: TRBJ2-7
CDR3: CASNLEQGVSYEQYF
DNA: TGCGCCAGCAATTTAGAACAGGGCGTATCCTACGAGCAGTACTTC

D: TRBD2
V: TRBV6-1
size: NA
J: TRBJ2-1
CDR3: CASTLLAGGRNEQFF
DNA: TGTGCCAGCACCCTCTTAGCGGGAGGCCGGAATGAGCAGTTCTTC

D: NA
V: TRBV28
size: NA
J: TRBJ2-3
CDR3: CASLSRTDTQYF
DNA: TGTGCCAGTCTTTCCCGCACAGATACGCAGTATTTT

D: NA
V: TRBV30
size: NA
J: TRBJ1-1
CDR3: CAWSPSGFTEAFF
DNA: TGTGCCTGGAGCCCCTCAGGCTTCACTGAAGCTTTCTTT

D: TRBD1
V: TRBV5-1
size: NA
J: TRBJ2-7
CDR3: CASSLLDRGYEQYF
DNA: TGCGCCAGCAGCTTGTTGGACAGGGGCTACGAGCAGTACTTC

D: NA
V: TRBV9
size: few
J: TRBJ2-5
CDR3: CASSTRGAEEETQYF
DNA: TGTGCCAGCAGCACCCGGGGGGCCGAGGAAGAGACCCAGTACTTC

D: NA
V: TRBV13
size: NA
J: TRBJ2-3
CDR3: CASSPPDSPTDTQYF
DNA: TGTGCCAGCAGCCCGCCGGACAGCCCCACAGATACGCAGTATTTT

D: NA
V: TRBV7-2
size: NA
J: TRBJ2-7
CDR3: CASSPPRGRQSYEQYF
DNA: TGTGCCAGCAGCCCTCCCCGGGGGAGGCAATCCTACGAGCAGTACTTC

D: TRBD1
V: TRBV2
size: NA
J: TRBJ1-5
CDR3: CASKGGWNQPQHF
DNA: TGTGCCAGCAAAGGGGGCTGGAATCAGCCCCAGCATTTT

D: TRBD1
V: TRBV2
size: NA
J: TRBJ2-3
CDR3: CASTETGGGTDTQYF
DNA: TGTGCCAGCACCGAAACAGGGGGCGGCACAGATACGCAGTATTTT

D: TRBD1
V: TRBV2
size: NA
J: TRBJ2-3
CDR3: CASSGQGAGTDTQYF
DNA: TGTGCCAGCAGTGGACAGGGGGCCGGGACAGATACGCAGTATTTT

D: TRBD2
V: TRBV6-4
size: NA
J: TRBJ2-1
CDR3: CASSETAGGLNEQFF
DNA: TGTGCCAGCAGTGAAACAGCGGGGGGGCTCAATGAGCAGTTCTTC